The 23 T cell receptor beta chains presented below share a single source sample, sequenced in a study of cytomegalovirus exposure and HLA in healthy donors. The PCR used 60 Vbeta and 13 Jbeta primers. Clones were read by immunoSEQ multiplex PCR, and TCRdb kept only the in-frame ones, dropping some. The profile shows roughly 200,000 clones, around 74% of them singletons. Source material: PBMCs. Receptors originate from a male donor in good health and CMV-seronegative.

V usage is TRBV30 and J usage is TRBJ1-1; no reliable D call. CDR3 size: 12 residues. From germline, CDR1 is GTSNPN and CDR2 SVGIG (reference sequence). The V end lost 0 bases, the J end lost 11 bases, and 13 bases lay between the germline ends. CDR3 loop: CAWSVYRREAFF. Written as DNA, the CDR3 is TGTGCCTGGAGTGTATATCGCCGAGAGGCTTTCTTT. Supplemented by reference TRBV30 and TRBJ1-1, the full variable domain reads SQTIHQWPATLVQPVGSPLSLECTVEGTSNPNLYWYRQAAGRGLQLLFYSVGIGQISSEVPQNLSASRPQDRQFILSSKKLLLSDSGFYLCAWSVYRREAFFGQGTRLTVV.

V gene TRBV28 combines with J gene TRBJ2-3, with 8 positions matching TRBD2. V dropped 3 bases and J dropped 8; count of bases not matched to a gene: 7. CDR1 is MDHEN and CDR2 is SYDVKM in the germline V gene. This CDR3 region has 14 residues. CDR3 sequence: CASSLTGGAVTQYF. The CDR3 region has the DNA TGTGCCAGCAGTTTGACCGGGGGGGCCGTTACGCAGTATTTT.

This clone was seen a few times. The CDR3 DNA is TGTGCCAGCAACCCGGTCGAGGGGGGGGGCACTGAAGCTTTCTTT. Amino acid sequence: CASNPVEGGGTEAFF. The chain has TRBV7-9 and TRBJ1-1, with D possibly TRBD1 on 6 matching bases. CDR3 length equals 15 residues. Germline-derived CDR1 and CDR2 are SEHNR and FQNEAQ (reference sequence). Trimming removed 7 bases at V and 4 bases at J, with 19 bases between.

This clone was observed once. The chain employs TRBV19 and TRBJ1-1; no firm D call. Germline V CDR1 and CDR2: LNHDA, SQIVND (reference sequence). Trimming stripped 7 bases from V and 0 bases from J, with 9 bases between. This CDR3 comprises 13 residues. CDR3 in DNA: TGTGCCAGTACCCTCCACTTGAACACTGAAGCTTTCTTT. Translating gives CASTLHLNTEAFF.

The chain is built from TRBV7-3 and TRBJ2-1, with D uncertain. CDR1 SGHTA and CDR2 FQGTGA come from the germline V gene. This CDR3 spans 15 amino acids. Trimming shortened V by 1 base and J by 2 bases, and 9 bases separated the two germline ends. The CDR3 bases are TGTGCCAGCAGCTTAAGCCAGTCGCCCTACAATGAGCAGTTCTTC. Translated: CASSLSQSPYNEQFF.

CDR3 region: CASTEDRGFSPLHF. DNA for the CDR3: TGTGCCAGCACAGAGGACAGGGGGTTTTCACCCCTCCACTTT. The rearrangement links TRBV6-1 to TRBJ1-6, with 10 bases aligning to TRBD1. V trimming: 7 bases; J trimming: 9 bases; junction bases outside the gene matches: 6. Per germline, CDR1 MNHNS and CDR2 SASEGT. The CDR3 contains 14 residues.

The rearrangement links TRBV12-5 to TRBJ1-5, with D maybe TRBD1 (5 bases). Per the germline V gene, CDR1 is LGHNT and CDR2 is FRNRAP. This CDR3 is 16 amino acids long. The V end lost 4 bases, the J end lost 4 bases, and 17 bases lay between the germline ends. In DNA form, the CDR3 reads TGTGCTAGTGGTTGGGCCGTGACAGCTGAAAATCAGCCCCAGCATTTT. Encoded protein: CASGWAVTAENQPQHF.

The V gene is TRBV7-3, the J gene TRBJ1-5, with 8 bases that match TRBD1. CDR1 and CDR2 (germline): SGHTA, FQGTGA. Losses at the gene ends were 5 bases for V and 7 bases for J; bases not matched to a gene: 10. The CDR3 loop spans 15 amino acids. CDR3 coding DNA: TGTGCCAGCAGCCTACAGGGGGGACTGGGGCAGCCCCAGCATTTT. This codes for CASSLQGGLGQPQHF.

The gene calls are TRBV28 and TRBJ1-5, with 7 bases identical to TRBD1. Germline V CDR1 and CDR2: MDHEN, SYDVKM. The CDR3 spans 14 residues. Trimming removed 6 bases from V and 5 bases from J; junction bases left unmatched: 7. CDR3 sequence reads: CASRQGERDQPQHF. As DNA, the CDR3 is TGTGCCAGCAGGCAGGGGGAAAGAGATCAGCCCCAGCATTTT.

There are a few counts of this clone. The sample has other DNA sequences that encode this CDR3 too. The chain joins TRBV6-5 to TRBJ1-1; a possible D gene is TRBD1 (5 bases). This CDR3 has 13 amino acids. Germline CDR1 is MNHEY and CDR2 is SVGAGI. The ends were cut back, 4 bases at V and 4 bases at J, with 10 bases in the middle. In DNA form, the CDR3 reads TGTGCCAGCAGTTTGGGGGGAGGCACTGAAGCTTTCTTT. Its translation is CASSLGGGTEAFF.

This chain connects TRBV18 to TRBJ1-6; D may be TRBD1 (6 bases). The CDR3 has 15 residues. The V gene lost 6 bases and the J gene lost 5 bases, with 14 bases spanning the gap. Germline V CDR1 and CDR2: KGHSH, LQKENI. CDR3 in amino acids: CASSPSAGDNSPLHF. In nucleotides, the CDR3 is TGTGCCAGCTCTCCCTCCGCAGGGGATAATTCACCCCTCCACTTT.

This clone was recorded only once. As DNA, the CDR3 is TGTGCCAGCTCACCACCGGAGGGTGAGAGCAATCAGCCCCAGCATTTT. Translation: CASSPPEGESNQPQHF. V is TRBV18 and J is TRBJ1-5; D gene unclear. The CDR3 is 16 residues long. CDR1 KGHSH and CDR2 LQKENI come from the germline V gene. The germline V and J ends were trimmed by 0 bases and 1 base, with 10 bases remaining between them.

The chain carries TRBV28 and TRBJ2-1, with 12 bases fitting TRBD2. Germline CDR1 MDHEN, CDR2 SYDVKM. The CDR3 runs to 16 residues. V was pared by 7 bases and J by 0 bases, with 4 bases of the junction left unmatched. The CDR3 spells CASTTTSGSSYNEQFF. CDR3 DNA sequence: TGTGCCAGCACCACGACTAGCGGGAGCTCCTACAATGAGCAGTTCTTC.

The chain employs TRBV29-1 and TRBJ2-4, with D maybe TRBD1 (6 bases). V lost 6 bases, J lost 7 bases, and 16 bases lay in between. CDR3 length: 13 residues. The germline CDR1 and CDR2 sequences are SQVTM and ANQGSEA. The CDR3 protein is CSVATGSRNIQYF. The CDR3 bases are TGCAGCGTGGCCACAGGGTCTCGCAACATTCAGTACTTC.

V usage is TRBV30 and J usage is TRBJ2-2; D is unclear. This CDR3 has 14 residues. V was pared by 0 bases and J by 3 bases, with 8 bases between. Germline CDR1 reads GTSNPN; CDR2 reads SVGIG (reference sequence). The chain's CDR3 is CAWSVSQYTGELFF. Written as DNA, the CDR3 is TGTGCCTGGAGTGTCTCACAGTACACCGGGGAGCTGTTTTTT.

Details on this clone: The junction differs from germline at one of its ends, possibly a read error. V usage is TRBV7-9 and J usage is TRBJ1-5; no firm D call. The CDR3 totals 15 residues. Germline CDR1 is SEHNR and CDR2 is FQNEAQ (reference sequence). The CDR3 protein is CSSAAVASSNQPQHF. The CDR3 coding sequence is TGTTCCAGCGCGGCCGTAGCCTCTAGCAATCAGCCCCAGCATTTT. Full variable domain (missing parts from reference TRBV7-9 and TRBJ1-5): DTGVSQNPRHKITKRGQNVTFRCDPISEHNRLYWYRQTLGQGPEFLTYFQNEAQLEKSRLLSDRFSAERPKGSFSTLEIQRTEQGDSAMYLCSSAAVASSNQPQHFGDGTRLSIL.

The chain has TRBV12-5 and TRBJ2-5; 12 bases map to TRBD2. The J segment lost 9 bases and the V segment lost 8 bases, leaving 10 bases of the junction unmatched. The CDR3 covers 14 residues. Germline values: CDR1 LGHNT, CDR2 FRNRAP. Written as DNA, the CDR3 is TGTGCTAGTCAACTAGCGGGGGGCACTGGAGCCCAGTACTTC. Amino acid sequence: CASQLAGGTGAQYF. Supplemented by reference TRBV12-5 and TRBJ2-5, the full variable domain reads DARVTQTPRHKVTEMGQEVTMRCQPILGHNTVFWYRQTMMQGLELLAYFRNRAPLDDSGMPKDRFSAEMPDATLATLKIQPSEPRDSAVYFCASQLAGGTGAQYFGPGTRLLVL.

The chain is built from TRBV4-1 and TRBJ1-5; no reliable D call. From germline, CDR1 is MGHRA and CDR2 YSYEKL. V lost 4 bases, J lost 7 bases, and 14 bases lay in between. The CDR3 has 14 residues. CDR3 coding DNA: TGCGCCAGCAGCCCCGGGGTAAGTGTCCAGCCCCAGCATTTT. Protein sequence: CASSPGVSVQPQHF.

The chain couples TRBV6-1 to TRBJ1-5; 10 bases line up with TRBD1. The germline CDR1 and CDR2 sequences are MNHNS and SASEGT. This CDR3 region has 16 residues. V lost 4 bases, J lost 2 bases, and 5 bases stayed unmatched. CDR3 DNA: TGTGCCAGCAGTGTTTGGGGGACAGGGGGCAATCAGCCCCAGCATTTT. The encoded protein is CASSVWGTGGNQPQHF.

The genes are TRBV7-9 and TRBJ1-2; D is ambiguous. With 0 bases removed from V and 8 bases from J, the gap between germline ends came to 10 bases. This CDR3 spans 13 amino acids. Germline assignment: CDR1 SEHNR and CDR2 FQNEAQ (reference sequence). The CDR3 bases are TGTGCCAGCAGCTTAGCGGTCACTTGGGGCTACACCTTC. Its translation: CASSLAVTWGYTF.

As concerns this clone: Other DNA sequences in this specimen translate into the identical CDR3. The chain is built from TRBV12-5 and TRBJ1-1; D might be TRBD1 (5 bases). The CDR3 runs 19 residues. V lost 5 bases and J lost 3, with 28 bases in between. From germline, CDR1 is LGHNT and CDR2 FRNRAP. The CDR3, as DNA: TGTGCTAGTGGTCGATACCTCGGACAACAAAACCCCAGGGACACTGAAGCTTTCTTT. This translates into CASGRYLGQQNPRDTEAFF.

This clone was observed once. This CDR3 reads CATIKQAYEQYF. The CDR3 DNA is TGTGCAACTATAAAACAGGCCTACGAGCAGTACTTC. V usage is TRBV2 and J usage is TRBJ2-7, with D perhaps TRBD1 (5 bases). The germline V gene encodes CDR1 SNHLY and CDR2 FYNNEI. The CDR3 contains 12 residues.

The rearrangement uses TRBV6-5 and TRBJ1-5; a possible D gene is TRBD1 (6 bases). CDR3 length equals 13 residues. V was clipped by 7 bases and J by 5 bases, with 12 bases between them. From germline, CDR1 is MNHEY and CDR2 SVGAGI. This CDR3 is CASMRGSDQPQHF. The CDR3 DNA reads as TGTGCCAGCATGAGGGGGTCCGATCAGCCCCAGCATTTT.